This T cell receptor (beta chain) was identified during a study of T cell responses to AZD1222 COVID-19 vaccine. Study-level points and caveats: A rise in Spike-specific TCR breadth and depth followed two AZD1222 doses. Sampling captured repertoires only after the peak T cell response.

The germline CDR1 and CDR2 sequences are SNHLY and FYNNEI. This CDR3 comprises 14 residues. V gave up 4 bases and J gave up 6 bases, with 14 bases separating them. Sequenced by immunoSEQ multiplex PCR; TCRdb stores in-frame clones only, minus some. The sample has about 83,000 clones, roughly 88% seen once. About this clone itself: Its specificity is not known.

The sample in question was peripheral blood, obtained on day 0 of MenACWY control vaccination. The sequence came from an adult in good health. V usage is TRBV2 and J usage is TRBJ2-3; D gene unclear. CDR3 protein: CASSVVAPGDTQYF. CDR3 DNA sequence: TGTGCCAGCAGTGTGGTCGCGCCCGGGGATACGCAGTATTTT.